Presented here are 3 T cell receptor beta chains from one specimen sequenced in a study of blood T cells in healthy people across ages. PCR was performed a second time for about 7 to 11 cycles using a sample-barcoded 5' primer and a J-beta primer mix. TCRdb itself ran the 5' RACE reads through MiXCR, one entry per CDR3 protein. The table lists around 1,000,000 distinct CDR3 sequences, around two fifths of them singletons. Sequenced: blood. The receptors come from a man younger than 35 in good health.

V is TRBV5-1 and J is TRBJ2-1; no clear D gene. The end of the DNA is better explained by TRBJ2-7, so the J call may be wrong. The CDR3 runs 17 residues. Germline assignment: CDR1 SGHRS and CDR2 YFSETQ. The CDR3 spells CASSLESTPDSYNEQYF. CDR3 nucleotides: TGCGCCAGCAGCTTGGAATCGACCCCAGACTCCTACAATGAGCAGTACTTC.

V gene TRBV10-3 combines with J gene TRBJ1-2, with TRBD1 as a possible D gene (6 bases). The CDR3 is made up of 11 amino acids. CDR1 and CDR2 from the germline V gene are ENHRY and SYGVKD. Trimming cost V 7 bases and J 3 bases, with 6 bases left between them. The CDR3: CAITGDYGYTF. Written as DNA, the CDR3 is TGTGCCATCACAGGGGACTATGGCTACACCTTC.

For the CDR3, the DNA is TGTGCCATCAGTGAGCCGGCGGGGGACAACGCGGAAGAGCAGTACTTC. Protein product: CAISEPAGDNAEEQYF. V usage is TRBV10-3 and J usage is TRBJ2-4; possibly TRBD2 for D (7 bases). Looked up from germline, CDR1 is ENHRY and CDR2 is SYGVKD. The CDR3 has 16 residues. Trimming pared 2 bases from V and 13 bases from J, leaving 24 bases between.